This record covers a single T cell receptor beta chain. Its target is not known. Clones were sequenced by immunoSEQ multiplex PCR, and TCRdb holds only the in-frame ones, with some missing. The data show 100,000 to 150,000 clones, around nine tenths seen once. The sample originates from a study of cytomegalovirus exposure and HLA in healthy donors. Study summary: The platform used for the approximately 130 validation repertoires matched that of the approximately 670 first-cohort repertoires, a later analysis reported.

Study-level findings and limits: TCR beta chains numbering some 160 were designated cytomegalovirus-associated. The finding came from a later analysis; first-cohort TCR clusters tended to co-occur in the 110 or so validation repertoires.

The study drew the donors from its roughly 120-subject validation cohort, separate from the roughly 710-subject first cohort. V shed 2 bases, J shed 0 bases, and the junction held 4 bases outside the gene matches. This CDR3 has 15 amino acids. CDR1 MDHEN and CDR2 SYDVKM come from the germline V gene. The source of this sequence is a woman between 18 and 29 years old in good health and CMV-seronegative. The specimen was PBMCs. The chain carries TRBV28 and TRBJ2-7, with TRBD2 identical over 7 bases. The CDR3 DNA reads TGTGCCAGCAGTTTAATTAGCGGGCCCTCCTACGAGCAGTACTTC. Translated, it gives CASSLISGPSYEQYF.